A single sample is the source of the 10 T cell receptor beta chains below, sequenced in a study of T-cell memory formation after mild COVID-19. Using its own MiXCR run on the 5' RACE reads, TCRdb lists one record per CDR3 protein. The sample shows about 470,000 distinct CDR3 sequences, roughly 18% of them seen only once. Sequences were obtained from PBMCs or a T cell subset sorted from them (not recorded which). The receptor source for this set is an adult woman who had mild COVID-19 (a few samples of this study predate the infection). Cell type and time point are not known.

V and J are TRBV5-1 and TRBJ1-1; 10 bases line up with TRBD1. V shed 0 bases and J 5 bases; nucleotides not matched to a gene: 13. The CDR3 has 18 amino acids. CDR1 is SGHRS, CDR2 YFSETQ, per germline. The CDR3 loop is CASSLALTGGAGGTEAFF. The CDR3, as DNA: TGCGCCAGCAGCTTGGCCCTGACAGGGGGCGCGGGTGGAACTGAAGCTTTCTTT.

The chain is built from TRBV10-3 and TRBJ2-3; 10 bases agree with TRBD1. The ends lost 6 bases at V and 3 bases at J; junction bases unmatched: 3. CDR1 and CDR2 from the germline V gene are ENHRY and SYGVKD. This CDR3 is 14 amino acids long. CDR3 sequence reads: CAIRDRGLTDTQYF. CDR3 coding DNA: TGTGCCATCAGAGACAGGGGGCTGACAGATACGCAGTATTTT.

The table lists this clonotype with a few counts. The V gene is TRBV14, the J gene TRBJ2-1, with a tentative D call TRBD2 (6 bases). Trimming took off 3 bases at V and 1 base at J, with 13 bases between the two ends. Germline V gene sequence: CDR1 SGHDN, CDR2 FVKESK. The CDR3 is 16 amino acids. CDR3 in DNA: TGTGCCAGCAGCCAGCACTCTAGCGCATCCTACAATGAGCAGTTCTTC. This codes for CASSQHSSASYNEQFF.

This clonotype occurred a few times. The DNA of the CDR3 is TGTGCCAGCAGTTTATCGACAGATCAGCCCCAGCATTTT. Its translation: CASSLSTDQPQHF. The genes are TRBV12-3 or TRBV12-4 and TRBJ1-5; TRBD1 might be the D (5 bases). Deletions cut 2 bases from V and 5 bases from J, with 7 bases between. This CDR3 comprises 13 residues.

There are a few counts of this clonotype. The V gene is TRBV20-1, the J gene TRBJ2-3; TRBD2 aligns across 13 bases. CDR3 size: 17 residues. CDR1 is DFQATT, CDR2 SNEGSKA, per germline (reference sequence). V dropped 6 bases and J dropped 2; count of bases not matched to a gene: 11. CDR3: CSAMTSGGWGATDTQYF. CDR3 nucleotides: TGCAGTGCCATGACTAGCGGGGGGTGGGGAGCCACAGATACGCAGTATTTT.

This clonotype was counted many times. The chain uses TRBV9 and TRBJ1-3; 10 nucleotides line up with TRBD1. The CDR3 is 16 residues long. Losses at the gene ends were 2 bases for V and 5 bases for J; bases not matched to a gene: 7. Germline V CDR1 and CDR2: SGDLS, YYNGEE. The CDR3 sequence is CASSVQDRGLRNTIYF. CDR3 nucleotides: TGTGCCAGCAGCGTCCAAGACAGGGGGCTAAGAAACACCATATATTTT.

This clonotype was detected only a few times. This chain joins TRBV5-5 and TRBJ1-4, with TRBD1 as a possible D gene (5 bases). V shed 4 bases and J shed 5 bases, with 9 bases lying between them. There are 13 residues in the CDR3. Germline CDR1 reads SGHKS; CDR2 reads YYEKEE (reference sequence). The CDR3 spells CASSRQLNEKLFF. In DNA form, the CDR3 reads TGTGCCAGCAGCCGACAGCTAAATGAAAAACTGTTTTTT.

This clonotype has a handful of counts. J is TRBJ2-1 and V is TRBV9; TRBD2 agrees at 10 bases. Germline CDR1 SGDLS, CDR2 YYNGEE. The junction had 10 bases not matched to a gene; V was cut back by 0 bases and J by 7 bases. The CDR3 spans 17 residues. The CDR3 loop is CASSVESIAGGKNEQFF. The CDR3 DNA reads TGTGCCAGCAGCGTAGAGAGTATAGCGGGGGGTAAAAATGAGCAGTTCTTC.

The chain couples TRBV5-1 to TRBJ2-3, with 10 bases aligning to TRBD1. Trimming at V came to 4 bases and at J to 7 bases, leaving 9 bases not matched to a gene. The CDR3 spans 15 residues. CDR1 SGHRS and CDR2 YFSETQ come from the germline V gene. CDR3 DNA sequence: TGCGCCAGCAGCCCTCGGACAGGGGGACCATATACGCAGTATTTT. Residues: CASSPRTGGPYTQYF.

This clonotype was counted a few times. The chain carries TRBV28 and TRBJ2-7; the D gene is possibly TRBD1 (6 bases). V lost 7 bases to trimming and J lost 0 bases, with 19 bases between them. This CDR3 has 16 residues. CDR1 MDHEN and CDR2 SYDVKM come from the germline V gene. CDR3 bases: TGTGCCAGCACCCCACCCCCCCCAGGGGACTCCTACGAGCAGTACTTC. Amino acid sequence: CASTPPPPGDSYEQYF.